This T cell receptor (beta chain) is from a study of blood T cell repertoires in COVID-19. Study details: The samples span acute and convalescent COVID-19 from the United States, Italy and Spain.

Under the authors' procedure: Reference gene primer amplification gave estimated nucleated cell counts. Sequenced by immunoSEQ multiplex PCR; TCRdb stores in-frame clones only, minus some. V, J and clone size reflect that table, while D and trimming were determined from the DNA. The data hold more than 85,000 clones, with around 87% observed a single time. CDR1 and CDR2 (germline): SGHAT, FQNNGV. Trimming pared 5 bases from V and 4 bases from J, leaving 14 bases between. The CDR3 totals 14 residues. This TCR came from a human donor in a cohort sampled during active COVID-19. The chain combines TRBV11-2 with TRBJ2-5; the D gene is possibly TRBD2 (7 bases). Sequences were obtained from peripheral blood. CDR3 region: CASSGGGGAETQYF. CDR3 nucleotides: TGTGCCAGCAGCGGCGGCGGGGGCGCAGAGACCCAGTACTTC.